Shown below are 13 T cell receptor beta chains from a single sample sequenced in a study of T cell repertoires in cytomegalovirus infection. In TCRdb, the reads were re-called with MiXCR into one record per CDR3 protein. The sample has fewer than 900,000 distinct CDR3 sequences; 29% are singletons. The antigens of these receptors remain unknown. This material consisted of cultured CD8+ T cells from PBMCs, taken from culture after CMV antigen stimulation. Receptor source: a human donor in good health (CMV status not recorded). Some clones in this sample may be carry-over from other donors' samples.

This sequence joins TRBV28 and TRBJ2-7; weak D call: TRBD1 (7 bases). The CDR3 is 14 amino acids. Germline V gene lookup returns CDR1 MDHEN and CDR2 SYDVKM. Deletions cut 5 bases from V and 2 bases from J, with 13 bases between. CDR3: CASSPRGVTYEQYV. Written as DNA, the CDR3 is TGTGCCAGCAGTCCCAGGGGGGTTACCTACGAGCAGTACGTC.

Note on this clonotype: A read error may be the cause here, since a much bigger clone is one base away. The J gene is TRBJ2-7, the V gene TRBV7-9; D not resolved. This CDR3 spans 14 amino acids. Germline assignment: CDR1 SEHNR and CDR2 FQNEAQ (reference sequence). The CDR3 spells CDSSLDSSIYEQYF. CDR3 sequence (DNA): TGTGACAGCAGCTTAGACTCCTCCATCTACGAGCAGTACTTC.

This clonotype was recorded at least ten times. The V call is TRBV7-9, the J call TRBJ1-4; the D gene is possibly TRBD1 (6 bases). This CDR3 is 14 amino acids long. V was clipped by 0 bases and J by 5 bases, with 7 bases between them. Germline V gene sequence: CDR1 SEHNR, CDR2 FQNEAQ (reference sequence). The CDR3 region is CASSLARGNEKLFF. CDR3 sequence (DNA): TGTGCCAGCAGCTTAGCCAGGGGAAATGAAAAACTGTTTTTT.

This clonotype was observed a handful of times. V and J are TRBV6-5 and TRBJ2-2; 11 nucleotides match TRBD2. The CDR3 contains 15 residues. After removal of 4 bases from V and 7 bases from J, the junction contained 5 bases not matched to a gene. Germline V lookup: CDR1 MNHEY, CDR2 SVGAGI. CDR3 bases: TGTGCCAGCAGTTCCGGGACTAGCGGATTCGGGGAGCTGTTTTTT. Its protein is CASSSGTSGFGELFF.

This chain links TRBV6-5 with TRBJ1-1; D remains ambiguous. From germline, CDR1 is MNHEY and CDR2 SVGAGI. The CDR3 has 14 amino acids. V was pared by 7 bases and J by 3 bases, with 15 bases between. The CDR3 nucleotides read TGTGCCAGCACCGACCTAAGATTGGACACTGAAGCTTTCTTT. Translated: CASTDLRLDTEAFF.

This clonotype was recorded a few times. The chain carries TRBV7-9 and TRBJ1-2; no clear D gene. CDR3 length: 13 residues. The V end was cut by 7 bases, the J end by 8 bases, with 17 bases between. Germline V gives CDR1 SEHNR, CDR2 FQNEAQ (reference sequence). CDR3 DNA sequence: TGTGCCAGCACCCCGTCGGGCGCGGAGGGCTACACCTTC. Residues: CASTPSGAEGYTF.

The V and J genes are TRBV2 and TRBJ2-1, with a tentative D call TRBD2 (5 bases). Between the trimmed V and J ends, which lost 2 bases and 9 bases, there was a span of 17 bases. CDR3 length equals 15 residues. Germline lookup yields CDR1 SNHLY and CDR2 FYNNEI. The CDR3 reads CASSERVARRVEQFF. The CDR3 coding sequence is TGTGCCAGCAGTGAAAGGGTAGCGAGACGGGTTGAGCAGTTCTTC.

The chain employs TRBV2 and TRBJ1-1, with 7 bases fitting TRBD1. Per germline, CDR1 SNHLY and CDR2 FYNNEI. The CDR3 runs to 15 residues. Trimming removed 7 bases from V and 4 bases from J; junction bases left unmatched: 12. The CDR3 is CASITIDRVGTEAFF. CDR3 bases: TGTGCCAGCATTACTATCGACAGGGTGGGCACTGAAGCTTTCTTT. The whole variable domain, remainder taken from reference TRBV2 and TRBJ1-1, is EPEVTQTPSHQVTQMGQEVILRCVPISNHLYFYWYRQILGQKVEFLVSFYNNEISEKSEIFDDQFSVERPDGSNFTLKIRSTKLEDSAMYFCASITIDRVGTEAFFGQGTRLTVV.

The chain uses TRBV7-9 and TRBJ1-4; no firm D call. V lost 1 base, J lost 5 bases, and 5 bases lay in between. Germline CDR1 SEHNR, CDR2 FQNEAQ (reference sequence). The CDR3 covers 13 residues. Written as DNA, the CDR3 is TGTGCCAGCAGCTTAGGGTTAAATGAAAAACTGTTTTTT. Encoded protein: CASSLGLNEKLFF.

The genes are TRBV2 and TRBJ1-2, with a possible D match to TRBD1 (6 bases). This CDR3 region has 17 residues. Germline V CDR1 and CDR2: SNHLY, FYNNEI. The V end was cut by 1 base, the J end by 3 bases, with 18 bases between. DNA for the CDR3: TGTGCCAGCAGTGAAGGGAAGCTGGGGGGCGCGGACTATGGCTACACCTTC. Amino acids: CASSEGKLGGADYGYTF.

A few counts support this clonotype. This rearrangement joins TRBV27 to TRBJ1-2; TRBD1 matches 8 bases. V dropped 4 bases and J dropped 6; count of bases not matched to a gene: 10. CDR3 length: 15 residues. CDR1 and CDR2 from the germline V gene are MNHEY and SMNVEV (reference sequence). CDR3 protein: CASSWAQGAIDGYTF. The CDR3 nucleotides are TGTGCCAGCAGTTGGGCTCAGGGGGCAATAGATGGCTACACCTTC.

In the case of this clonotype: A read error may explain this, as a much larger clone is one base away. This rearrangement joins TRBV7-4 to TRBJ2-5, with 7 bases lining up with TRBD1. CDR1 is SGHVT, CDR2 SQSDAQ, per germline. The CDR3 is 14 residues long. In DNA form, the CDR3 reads TGTGCCAACAGCCTCCAGGGACAGCAAGAGACCCAGTACTTC. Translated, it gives CANSLQGQQETQYF.

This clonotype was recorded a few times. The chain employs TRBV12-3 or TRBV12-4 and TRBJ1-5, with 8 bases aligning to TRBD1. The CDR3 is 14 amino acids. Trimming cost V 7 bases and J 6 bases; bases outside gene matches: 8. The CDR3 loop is CASNLDRAGQPQHF. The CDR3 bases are TGTGCCAGCAACTTGGACAGGGCTGGTCAGCCCCAGCATTTT.